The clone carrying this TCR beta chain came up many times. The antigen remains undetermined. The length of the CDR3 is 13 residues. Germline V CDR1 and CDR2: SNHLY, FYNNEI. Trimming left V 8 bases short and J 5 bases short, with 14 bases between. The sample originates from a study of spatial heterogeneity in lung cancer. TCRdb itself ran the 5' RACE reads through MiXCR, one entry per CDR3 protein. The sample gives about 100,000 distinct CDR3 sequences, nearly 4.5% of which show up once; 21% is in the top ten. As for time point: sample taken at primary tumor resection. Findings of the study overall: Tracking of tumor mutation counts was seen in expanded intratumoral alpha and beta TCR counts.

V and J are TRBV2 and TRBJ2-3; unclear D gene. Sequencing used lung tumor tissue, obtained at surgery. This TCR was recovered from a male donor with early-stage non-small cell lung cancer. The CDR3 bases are TGTGCCAGCGCACTGAGCCTTGGAGATACGCAGTATTTT. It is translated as CASALSLGDTQYF.